The clone carrying this T cell receptor (beta chain) was seen just once. The data belong to a study of T-cell memory formation after mild COVID-19. CDR1 and CDR2 (germline): SGHAT, FQNNGV. This CDR3 has 13 residues. V was clipped by 2 bases and J by 5 bases, with 9 bases between them. Using its own MiXCR run on the 5' RACE reads, TCRdb lists one record per CDR3 protein. The profile shows hundreds of thousands of distinct CDR3 sequences, about a fifth of them singletons. The sequence was obtained from an adult woman who had mild COVID-19 (a few samples of this study predate the infection). Cell type and time point are not known. What was sequenced was PBMCs or a T cell subset sorted from them (not recorded which). The genes are TRBV11-2 and TRBJ2-5; TRBD2 might be the D (6 bases). The CDR3 DNA follows: TGTGCCAGCAGCTTACTAGCGCGGGAGACCCAGTACTTC. Encoded protein: CASSLLARETQYF.